The present T cell receptor beta chain was sequenced within a study of cytomegalovirus exposure and HLA in healthy donors (TCRdb year 2017). A note on the overall study: An earlier analysis of some 620 of the donors reported 250 to 300 Gb of sequence data and 117 million unique TCR beta sequences obtained from approximately 180 million T cells. About five DR-DQ haplotypes were treated as single units for association and clustering because of strong linkage in the cohort. The study profiled the T cell repertoires of under 850 subjects by immunosequencing and related them to cytomegalovirus serostatus. Among almost 400 genotyped donors of the cohort, an average of about 240,000 unique TCR beta nucleotide sequences were sequenced per donor, around 20% of them non-productive. An early release covering more than 500 HLA-typed donors comprised 300 to 350 gigabases of sequencing data and 85 million or so unique TCR sequences. A separate validation cohort of 100 to 150 different subjects was used in addition to the 666-subject first cohort. An earlier analysis of roughly 600 of the donors used high-throughput TCR beta sequencing to judge whether each TCR beta V gene segment behaved as functional or pseudogenic. Rather than drawing on any new phenotypic data, the later analysis identified candidate immune exposures from TCR beta sequences and the way those sequences occurred across donors. Class I and class II HLA loci were covered by the typing at four-digit resolution. The study combined high-throughput TCR immunosequencing, statistical association of individual TCRs with disease status, and machine learning to predict cytomegalovirus infection status. The study was designed to test whether signatures of past pathogen exposure could be identified by cataloging public T cell receptors. The number of donors typed differed by locus, with roughly 629-640 for A, B, C, DRB1 and DQB1, around 500 for DQA1, approximately 580 for DPA1, and 472 for DPB1. Of the roughly 410 genotyped donors, roughly 80% were placed in the genetic ancestry cluster associated with self-reported Caucasian donors. In a later genetic analysis, genome-wide SNP genotypes for 398 of the 666 donors were used, and that subset was treated as a discovery cohort. Donor age, sex, ethnicity and CMV serostatus were compiled together with the repertoire data. A later analysis re-analyzed previously published TCR beta repertoires from about 600 donors and added high-resolution HLA genotyping to study TCR occurrence patterns. Every repertoire in the discovery cohort had been generated on one and the same sequencing platform. Study-wide conclusions, independent of this receptor: In a later analysis, HLA-associated TCR beta chains showed more clonal expansion and lower generation probabilities than non-associated chains that were equally common. A later analysis found that most CMV-associated TCR beta chains appeared HLA-restricted, with HLA associations seemingly driven largely by CMV exposure. In a later analysis, several top co-occurrence clusters were reported to appear linked to parvovirus B19, influenza, CMV and Epstein-Barr virus. An association between a missense DCLRE1C variant and V-gene and J-gene trimming of TCR beta chains was found in a later genetic analysis and replicated in an independent cohort. Because the 87-base-pair reads could not distinguish some IMGT-functional V segments, including TRBV6-2 and TRBV6-3, those segments were excluded. The earlier analysis of some 560 of the donors excluded fewer than 20 rarely observed V segments, including chromosome 9 orphons, because counts were too low. In a later genetic analysis, fewer N-insertions in productive TCRs were reported among donors in an Asian-associated ancestry cluster than the approximately 630-donor mean. In the study, some 160 TCR beta chains were listed as associated with cytomegalovirus. For the cohort, immune exposure information was limited to CMV serostatus. Linkage disequilibrium might explain the correlated functional status among segregating V segments, but an unknown experimental factor could not be ruled out. Because HLA typing was unavailable for some donors at each locus, only the typed subset was used in association tests. A further reported finding was that TCR beta sequences accurately predicted the HLA-A and HLA-B alleles for most subjects in the first cohort. Strong co-occurrence of HLA alleles, especially DR and DQ, made assigning TCR associations to individual alleles difficult. In an earlier analysis of about 600 of the donors, most TCR beta V segments appeared in productive rearrangements about 87% or about 30% of the time, broadly matching IMGT annotations. A later analysis found that TCR association rates varied across HLA loci, with DRB1 alleles showing the most associated TCRs and HLA-C alleles the fewest. The authors suggested that the approach could potentially be generalized to other disease states and immunological phenotypes. In a later analysis, 16,951 TCR beta sequences were associated with specific HLA alleles at a false discovery rate of 0.05. A group of highly shared sequence variants was considered likely to be a technical artifact of the sequencing pipeline. The presence/absence analyses assumed that sequencing depth was roughly uniform across donors, and that assumption may not be true. The classifier was reported to diagnose cytomegalovirus status with high specificity and sensitivity in both the original cohort and the validation cohort. In this cohort, only TCR beta chains were sequenced, and detectable features were limited by the absence of alpha or paired-chain data. Most TCR sequences were observed very rarely across donors, whereas some public TCRs were present in many individuals. A few of the identified cytomegalovirus-associated TCR beta chains were confirmed in vitro to be specific for cytomegalovirus antigens.

Library preparation was by the immunoSEQ multiplex PCR assay. For the multiplex PCR, a mixture combining 60 forward primers for TCR Vbeta segments and 13 reverse primers for TCR Jbeta segments was used. Amplification of the CDR3 region of rearranged TCR beta genes was performed with a multiplex PCR assay on genomic DNA. On the Illumina HiSeq System, the amplified TCR beta libraries were sequenced as 87-base-pair reads. Turning to the authors' computational methods: Across the 600 to 700 repertoires, a later analysis counted 75 million to 90 million unique TCR beta chains, 9 million to 14 million of which were shared by at least two donors. Raw reads were error-corrected and collapsed into unique sequences with a nearest-neighbor algorithm that merged closely related sequences to remove PCR and sequencing errors. V, D and J gene segments were assigned by aligning CDR3 sequences to IMGT reference sequences. For a sequence to be retained, a match of at least six nucleotides to both a V gene segment and a J gene segment was required. Rearrangements were classified as productive when the CDR3 lacked stop codons and remained in frame with V and J, and all other rearrangements were classified as non-productive. CDR3 was defined according to IMGT convention as the region running from the second conserved V-encoded cysteine to the conserved J-encoded phenylalanine. Sequences without an unambiguous match to a single V gene segment were excluded from the earlier analysis of a few hundred of the donors. In an earlier analysis of roughly 500 of the donors, V segments were called functional above 56.7% productive rearrangements and were called segregating when the between-donor standard deviation exceeded 5%. A statistical classification framework was developed to diagnose cytomegalovirus status using the catalog of TCR beta chain sequences. V and J gene assignment, in a later analysis, came from comparing TCR nucleotide sequences with IMGT/GENE-DB human TR gene sequences. In a later analysis, CDR3 sequences and most-parsimonious VDJ recombination scenarios were assigned using the TCRdist pipeline. In a later analysis, each TCR beta chain was defined by its CDR3 amino acid sequence together with its V-gene family, and reads lacking a unique V-gene family were excluded. A later analysis removed nearly 600 highly shared, low-generation-probability nucleotide sequences to deal with suspected cross-contamination and a sequencing artifact. In a later analysis, a clonal expansion index for each public chain was calculated from normalized within-repertoire ranks of inferred template counts. In a later analysis, generation probabilities were computed using a VDJ recombination model fitted to out-of-frame rearrangements, and the results were checked against IGoR. In a later analysis, hypergeometric tests were used to score TCR-TCR, TCR-HLA and TCR-CMV co-occurrence, with a repertoire-size bias correction applied to TCR pairs. To estimate false discovery rates, a later analysis permuted the HLA or CMV assignments 20 times. In a later analysis, co-occurring TCRs were grouped with DBSCAN, and TCRdist sequence similarity was added when clustering was performed within HLA-allele-positive subsets. Repertoires with fewer than 30,000 or more than 120,000 public chains, plus five repertoires with anomalous nucleotide sharing, were excluded from co-occurrence clustering. TCRdb obtained this table from immuneACCESS and retained in-frame rearrangements with V and J assigned. These tables miss some clones; where compared with another copy, unresolved V genes account for less than half of the shortfall, and the remainder is unexplained. That table furnishes V, J and clone size, whereas the DNA furnished D and trimming. The table held for this sample gives about 100,000 clones. The biggest ten clones account for less than 7% of the sample.

Note on this clone: Its recognized antigen is unknown.

The cohort was made up of several hundred healthy bone marrow donors. Cohort members were all nominally healthy when sampled, although unrecorded immune exposures were likely present. The donor tested CMV seropositive, placing the donor among the 290 or so seropositive members of the cohort. A peripheral blood sample was collected from each donor, and TCR beta sequencing was performed on peripheral blood mononuclear cells. Genomic DNA was extracted from the blood cell samples with the Qiagen DNeasy Blood Extraction Kit. CDR1 and CDR2 were assigned from the germline V gene (reference sequence) as SEHNR and FQNEAQ. The junction shows trimming of 3 bases on V and 0 bases on J, plus 11 bases between the germline ends. Taken from cysteine to phenylalanine, the CDR3 has 16 residues. Only CDR3 DNA is held: 48 bases, read in frame from base 1.

Sequencing was done on a sample of PBMCs. This receptor was obtained from a girl aged 5 to 17 in good health and CMV-seropositive. This sequence uses TRBV7-9 and TRBJ1-4; D gene: possibly TRBD1, on 5 matching bases. In nucleotide form, the sequence is TGTGCCAGCAGCTTGGGACTGACTGCAACTAATGAAAAACTGTTTTTT. Its translation reads: CASSLGLTATNEKLFF.